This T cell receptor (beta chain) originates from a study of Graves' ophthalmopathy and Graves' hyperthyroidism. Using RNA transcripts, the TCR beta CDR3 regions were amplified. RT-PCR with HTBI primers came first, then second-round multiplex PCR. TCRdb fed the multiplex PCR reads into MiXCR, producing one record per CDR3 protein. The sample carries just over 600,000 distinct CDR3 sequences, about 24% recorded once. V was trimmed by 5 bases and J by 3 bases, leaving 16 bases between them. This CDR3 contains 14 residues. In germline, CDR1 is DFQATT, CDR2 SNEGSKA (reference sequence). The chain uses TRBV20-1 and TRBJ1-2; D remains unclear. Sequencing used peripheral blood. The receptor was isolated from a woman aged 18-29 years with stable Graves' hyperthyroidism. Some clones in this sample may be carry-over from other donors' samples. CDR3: CSASREGTDYGYTF. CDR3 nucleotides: TGCAGTGCTTCACGGGAGGGTACGGACTATGGCTACACCTTC.